Sequencing of this T cell receptor (beta chain) was carried out in a study of blood T cell repertoires in COVID-19. Study-level information: Acute-phase and convalescent COVID-19 samples originated in the United States, Italy and Spain. Sources were T cells, B-cell-depleted T cells, or PBMCs; the material itself was cDNA or gDNA.

The CDR3 is 18 residues long. V trimming: 2 bases; J trimming: 4 bases; junction bases outside the gene matches: 14. CDR1 and CDR2 (germline): SGDLS, YYNGEE. TCRdb keeps only in-frame clones here, not all; method: immunoSEQ multiplex PCR. Here the sample spans more than 200,000 clones, about 85% being singletons. The sample was peripheral blood. The clonotype was recovered from a woman aged 45-60 years with COVID-19, enrolled during active disease. The chain uses TRBV9 and TRBJ1-2, with 10 positions matching TRBD1. The CDR3: CASSVDRGRFGYSYGYTF. CDR3 coding DNA: TGTGCCAGCAGCGTTGACAGGGGGCGATTCGGTTACTCCTATGGCTACACCTTC.